This T cell receptor (beta chain) was captured by sequencing in a study of response to subunit inactivated influenza vaccine. MiXCR was run by TCRdb on the RT-PCR reads, yielding one entry per CDR3 protein. The table shows approximately 530,000 distinct CDR3 sequences, with 7.2% occurring only once. This clonotype has only a few counts. CDR1 is DFQATT and CDR2 is SNEGSKA in the germline V gene (reference sequence). The CDR3 covers 15 residues. V was clipped by 3 bases and J by 9 bases; unmatched bases: 7. The chain joins TRBV20-1 to TRBJ2-1, with 14 bases that match TRBD2. The sequences come from PBMCs from blood, collected around 2 years after vaccination. The origin of this receptor is a man between 50 and 75 years old who received an inactivated influenza vaccine. The DNA for the CDR3 is TGCAGTGCTAGGGGACTAGCGGGAGTAGCTTTTGAGCAGTTCTTC. Amino acids: CSARGLAGVAFEQFF.